This T cell receptor (beta chain) is from a study of blood T cell repertoires in COVID-19. Study as a whole: The United States, Italy and Spain were the sources of the acute and convalescent COVID-19 samples.

Seattle patients were enrolled while actively infected and followed longitudinally. How the authors handled the data: Reference gene primer amplification yielded estimated nucleated cell counts. Only in-frame clones appear in the TCRdb table, and some are missing; sequencing was by immunoSEQ multiplex PCR. The V and J calls and clone size are taken from that table; D and trimming were inferred from the DNA. The table has under 200,000 clones, around 74% seen once. V was pared by 2 bases and J by 1 base, with 10 bases between. The CDR3 runs 15 residues. Per the germline V gene, CDR1 is SGHTA and CDR2 is FQGNSA.

The gene calls are TRBV7-2 and TRBJ2-3, with D hard to call. The TCR was taken from a woman in her sixties or seventies with COVID-19, enrolled during active disease. The specimen was peripheral blood. CDR3 protein: CASSLTTVGTDTQYF. For the CDR3, the DNA is TGTGCCAGCAGCTTAACCACGGTTGGCACAGATACGCAGTATTTT.